The entry that follows covers one TCR beta chain sequence. No antigen is known for it. Extracted RNA was reverse transcribed into cDNA, the sequencing template. Sequencing used immunoSEQ multiplex PCR; TCRdb keeps in-frame clones, though not all of them. The sample lists about 64,000 clones, about 44% occurring once. These data belong to a study of CD8+ T cells in alopecia areata. Study outcomes and limitations: Lesional scalp exceeded normal scalp in clonality, especially in alopecia totalis/universalis.

CDR1 and CDR2 (germline): LGHNA, YSLEER. Trimming took 3 bases from V and 2 from J, leaving 12 bases between them. The CDR3 sequence is 15 residues long. J is TRBJ2-3 and V is TRBV4-3, with TRBD2 as a possible D gene (5 bases). The sequencing sample was made of NKG2D-low CD8+ T cells sorted from blood. The sequence was collected from a human donor with alopecia areata. The CDR3: CASSQDDYVTDTQYF. The CDR3 DNA follows: TGCGCCAGCAGCCAGGATGACTATGTCACAGATACGCAGTATTTT.